These 11 T cell receptor beta chains share one sample of origin, sequenced in a study of cytotoxic CD8 clonotypes in ibrutinib-treated CLL (dated by TCRdb to the early 2020s). The library was made by the immunoSEQ multiplex PCR assay. As stored in TCRdb, this immuneACCESS dataset retains in-frame rearrangements with V and J assigned. A fraction of the clones does not appear; measured against another copy, unresolved V genes explain less than half of the discrepancy, and the remainder lacks a known reason. This sample lists around 140,000 clones; 76% were detected once. The top ten hold just over 5% of the sample. The sample's time point label, decoded: roughly 2 years on ibrutinib. The sequences come from PBMCs, collected after 24 months of ibrutinib treatment. The source of these receptors is a human donor with chronic lymphocytic leukemia.

The V call is TRBV4-3, the J call TRBJ1-4; D uncertain. The CDR3 is 16 residues long. Germline V lookup: CDR1 LGHNA, CDR2 YSLEER. Deletions cut 0 bases from V and 4 bases from J, with 12 bases between. The CDR3 sequence is CASSQDGPPHNEKLFF. CDR3 in DNA: TGCGCCAGCAGCCAAGATGGCCCGCCTCATAATGAAAAACTGTTTTTT.

This chain uses TRBV7-2 with TRBJ1-3; D ambiguous. The germline gives CDR1 SGHTA, CDR2 FQGNSA. V was clipped by 6 bases and J by 4 bases, with 10 bases between them. The CDR3 consists of 13 residues. The CDR3 sequence is CASSTQLGNTIYF. The CDR3 region has the DNA TGTGCCAGCAGTACACAGTTGGGAAACACCATATATTTT.

The chain couples TRBV2 to TRBJ2-7; D may be TRBD1 (5 bases). The CDR3 consists of 15 residues. Germline loops: CDR1 SNHLY, CDR2 FYNNEI. Trimming left V 4 bases short and J 0 bases short, with 13 bases between. CDR3 sequence reads: CASSGRGTSSYEQYF. The CDR3 DNA follows: TGTGCCAGCAGTGGAAGGGGCACCAGCTCCTACGAGCAGTACTTC.

Details on this clone: Additional DNA sequences in this sample encode the identical CDR3. This rearrangement joins TRBV7-2 to TRBJ1-6; 10 nucleotides match TRBD1. V lost 5 bases and J lost 10; bases outside the gene matches: 5. CDR1 and CDR2 (germline): SGHTA, FQGNSA. The CDR3 consists of 14 residues. The CDR3 DNA reads as TGTGCCAGCAGCCCTGGACAGGGGGGGTCACCCCTCCACTTT. Protein sequence: CASSPGQGGSPLHF.

The CDR3 reads CASSEGHLSSYEQYF. The CDR3 DNA is TGCGCCAGCAGCGAAGGACACCTGAGCTCCTACGAGCAGTACTTC. The J gene is TRBJ2-7, the V gene TRBV5-1; TRBD1 might be the D (5 bases). Deletions cut 4 bases from V and 0 bases from J, with 14 bases between. Germline CDR1 is SGHRS and CDR2 is YFSETQ. The CDR3 extends over 15 amino acids.

This clone was picked up a small number of times. V is TRBV9 and J is TRBJ1-2; 7 bases agree with TRBD1. Looked up from germline, CDR1 is SGDLS and CDR2 is YYNGEE. This CDR3 is 12 amino acids long. J was trimmed by 10 bases and V by 4 bases; bases with no gene match: 7. The CDR3, as DNA: TGTGCCAGCAGCCCTCGAGGGGGCGACTACACCTTC. Translating it yields CASSPRGGDYTF.

This chain links TRBV5-1 with TRBJ1-2, with TRBD1 identical over 7 bases. Trimming removed 4 bases from V and 6 bases from J; junction bases left unmatched: 12. Germline CDR1 SGHRS, CDR2 YFSETQ. This CDR3 is built from 15 residues. The CDR3 DNA sequence: TGCGCCAGCAGCCCACTAAGGGGGCAGGGGCATGGCTACACCTTC. Translating it yields CASSPLRGQGHGYTF.

This chain links TRBV7-2 with TRBJ2-7; 7 positions match TRBD1. Germline assignment: CDR1 SGHTA and CDR2 FQGNSA. CDR3 length: 12 residues. Trimming at V came to 5 bases and at J to 7 bases, leaving 5 bases not matched to a gene. CDR3 region: CASSTPRGEQYF. The CDR3 DNA reads TGTGCCAGCAGCACCCCCAGGGGGGAGCAGTACTTC.

This rearrangement joins TRBV29-1 to TRBJ1-2; D unresolved. The CDR3 is 12 amino acids. The germline V gene encodes CDR1 SQVTM and CDR2 ANQGSEA. V lost 1 base to trimming and J lost 4 bases, with 7 bases between them. This CDR3 is CSVEGNSYGYTF. CDR3 nucleotides: TGCAGCGTTGAAGGGAACAGCTATGGCTACACCTTC. The complete variable domain, with remaining parts taken from reference TRBV29-1 and TRBJ1-2, reads SAVISQKPSRDICQRGTSLTIQCQVDSQVTMMFWYRQQPGQSLTLIATANQGSEATYESGFVIDKFPISRPNLTFSTLTVSNMSPEDSSIYLCSVEGNSYGYTFGSGTRLTVV.

The chain has TRBV28 and TRBJ2-7; D call uncertain. This CDR3 comprises 12 residues. V was clipped by 6 bases and J by 7 bases, with 13 bases between them. Germline V lookup: CDR1 MDHEN, CDR2 SYDVKM. Here the CDR3 DNA reads TGTGCCAGCAGCCGTAGCCTGGGGGAGCAGTACTTC. Protein sequence: CASSRSLGEQYF.

This clone was seen a handful of times. The chain employs TRBV28 and TRBJ1-5; D call uncertain. The CDR3 spans 12 residues. CDR1 and CDR2 (germline): MDHEN, SYDVKM. V shed 3 bases and J shed 7 bases, with 7 bases lying between them. CDR3 nucleotide sequence: TGTGCCAGCAGTTTTTTAGCCCAGCCCCAGCATTTT. Its protein product is CASSFLAQPQHF.